A selection of T cell receptor beta chains follows, all from one sample in a study of CD8 T cells in ankylosing spondylitis. TCRdb used MiXCR to reprocess the 5' RACE reads, holding one entry per CDR3 protein. There are roughly 250,000 distinct CDR3 sequences in the sample; roughly 8.6% occur only once, and approximately 6.3% lies in the top ten. Material: blood, either unsorted or a sorted T cell fraction (not recorded which). The receptors were gathered from a male donor with ankylosing spondylitis or in good health (not recorded which). Both conserved end residues are part of each CDR3. The D gene is left open where the match is weak. Not all rows give a size; the values are once, few, many and, for expanded clones, a class.

clone_size d_call j_call v_call cdr3_aa cdr3_nt
many - TRBJ2-1 TRBV20-1 CSARDRVTYNEQFF TGCAGTGCTAGAGATCGAGTAACCTACAATGAGCAGTTCTTC
many TRBD1 TRBJ2-7 TRBV19 CASTAGTGVYEQYF TGTGCCAGTACCGCCGGGACAGGGGTCTACGAGCAGTACTTC
many TRBD1 TRBJ2-1 TRBV4-2 CASSQPGQDNEQFF TGTGCCAGCAGCCAACCCGGACAGGACAATGAGCAGTTCTTC
- - TRBJ1-5 TRBV7-3 CASSLTAGRGPQHF TGTGCCAGCAGCTTAACCGCAGGCCGGGGGCCCCAGCATTTT
many - TRBJ2-5 TRBV12-3/TRBV12-4 CASSFGDWETQYF TGTGCCAGCAGTTTCGGGGATTGGGAGACCCAGTACTTC
- - TRBJ2-3 TRBV20-1 CSARGGGMGTDTQYF TGCAGTGCTAGAGGTGGCGGAATGGGCACAGATACGCAGTATTTT
many - TRBJ1-4 TRBV12-3/TRBV12-4 CASSPDTVGELFF TGTGCCAGCAGCCCAGACACCGTCGGGGAACTGTTTTTT
many - TRBJ2-1 TRBV10-3 CAISDSSPNEQFF TGTGCCATCAGTGATAGTAGCCCCAATGAGCAGTTCTTC
few TRBD2 TRBJ2-1 TRBV19 CASSLYSGSSYNEQFF TGTGCCAGTAGCCTCTATAGCGGGAGCTCCTACAATGAGCAGTTCTTC
many TRBD1 TRBJ1-4 TRBV20-1 CSALDRQGFEKLFF TGCAGTGCATTAGATCGACAGGGCTTCGAAAAACTGTTTTTT
- TRBD1 TRBJ2-3 TRBV20-1 CSAGDRHTDTQYF TGCAGTGCCGGGGACAGACACACAGATACGCAGTATTTT
many TRBD2 TRBJ2-1 TRBV10-3 CAISESTRGLAGGPVKNEQFF TGTGCCATCAGTGAGTCGACTCGGGGACTAGCGGGAGGGCCAGTAAAAAATGAGCAGTTCTTC
few - TRBJ2-3 TRBV2 CASSELDYPTQYF TGTGCCAGCAGTGAATTGGACTACCCTACGCAGTATTTT
many TRBD1 TRBJ2-1 TRBV24-1 CATSARGQGSSYNEQFF TGTGCCACCAGTGCCCGGGGACAGGGTAGCTCCTACAATGAGCAGTTCTTC
few TRBD1 TRBJ1-2 TRBV7-2 CASSRWTGGDYGYTF TGTGCCAGCAGCCGGTGGACAGGGGGCGACTATGGCTACACCTTC
few TRBD1 TRBJ2-7 TRBV7-3 CASSSGQHYEQYF TGTGCCAGCAGCTCGGGACAGCACTACGAGCAGTACTTC
many - TRBJ1-2 TRBV12-3/TRBV12-4 CASSFRQIKDGYTF TGTGCCAGCAGTTTTCGGCAGATTAAGGATGGCTACACCTTC
many TRBD2 TRBJ2-1 TRBV18 CASSPLAGVHNEQFF TGTGCCAGCTCACCACTAGCGGGGGTACACAATGAGCAGTTCTTC
- TRBD2 TRBJ2-5 TRBV5-1 CASYRGDFDQETQYF TGCGCCAGCTACCGGGGGGACTTCGACCAAGAGACCCAGTACTTC
many TRBD1 TRBJ1-2 TRBV5-1 CASSEGQAANYGYTF TGCGCCAGCAGCGAAGGACAGGCCGCTAACTATGGCTACACCTTC
many - TRBJ1-6 TRBV7-2 CASSLGVGNSPLHF TGTGCCAGCAGCCTAGGGGTCGGTAATTCACCCCTCCACTTT
- - TRBJ2-2 TRBV19 CASTRGGNTGELFF TGTGCCAGTACCAGGGGTGGTAACACCGGGGAGCTGTTTTTT
- - TRBJ1-2 TRBV3-1 CASCQDPPGSLGNGYTF TGTGCCAGCTGCCAAGATCCCCCCGGCAGCCTAGGGAATGGCTACACCTTC
- - TRBJ2-7 TRBV18 CASSEQHSSYEQYF TGTGCCAGCTCCGAACAGCACAGCTCCTACGAGCAGTACTTC
few - TRBJ2-7 TRBV19 CASSTRRNEQYF TGTGCCAGTAGTACAAGACGGAACGAGCAGTACTTC
many TRBD1 TRBJ1-2 TRBV19 CASSMGTGSHGYTF TGTGCCAGTAGTATGGGGACAGGGTCCCATGGCTACACCTTC
many - TRBJ1-3 TRBV7-2 CASSLGPNFSGNTIYF TGTGCCAGCAGCTTAGGTCCTAATTTCTCTGGAAACACCATATATTTT
- - TRBJ2-5 TRBV25-1 CASSESERPGETQYF TGTGCCAGCAGTGAATCGGAGCGGCCTGGGGAGACCCAGTACTTC
many - TRBJ2-7 TRBV5-1 CASSQRPDSSYEQYF TGCGCCAGCAGCCAAAGACCGGACAGCTCCTACGAGCAGTACTTC
many TRBD1 TRBJ2-2 TRBV25-1 CASSGTGENTGELFF TGTGCCAGCAGTGGGACAGGGGAGAACACCGGGGAGCTGTTTTTT
many TRBD2 TRBJ2-7 TRBV20-1 CSASALGASGSYEQYF TGCAGTGCTTCGGCCTTGGGGGCTAGCGGGAGCTACGAGCAGTACTTC
many TRBD1 TRBJ2-2 TRBV19 CGSKDRVNTGELFF TGTGGCTCGAAGGACAGGGTGAACACCGGGGAGCTGTTTTTT
- - TRBJ1-2 TRBV19 CASSIPGIHYGYPF TGTGCCAGTAGTATCCCAGGGATACACTATGGCTACCCCTTC
many - TRBJ2-1 TRBV7-2 CASSPGPYNEQFF TGTGCCAGCAGCCCTGGTCCATACAATGAGCAGTTCTTC
many - TRBJ1-2 TRBV4-3 CASSQDLKAGTNYGYTF TGCGCCAGCAGCCAAGATTTGAAGGCAGGCACTAACTATGGCTACACCTTC
- TRBD2 TRBJ2-7 TRBV5-6 CAMGPGTISYEQYF TGTGCCATGGGCCCCGGGACTATCTCCTACGAGCAGTACTTC
many - TRBJ2-1 TRBV10-2 CASSVRFGSSYNEQFF TGCGCCAGCAGTGTCAGGTTCGGGAGCTCCTACAATGAGCAGTTCTTC
many - TRBJ2-5 TRBV15 CATSRAVETQYF TGTGCCACCAGCCGAGCTGTAGAGACCCAGTACTTC
many TRBD2 TRBJ2-3 TRBV20-1 CSARSRAGVDTQYF TGCAGTGCTAGGTCAAGGGCGGGAGTGGATACGCAGTATTTT
many - TRBJ1-2 TRBV5-6 CASSLSGGPANYGYTF TGTGCCAGCAGCTTGTCGGGGGGACCTGCTAACTATGGCTACACCTTC
many - TRBJ1-1 TRBV20-1 CSAPVWNTEAFF TGCAGTGCTCCTGTGTGGAACACTGAAGCTTTCTTT
many TRBD2 TRBJ2-3 TRBV4-3 CASSQVGTSTRDTQYF TGCGCCAGCAGCCAAGTAGGGACTAGCACTCGAGATACGCAGTATTTT